Described below is a single TCR beta chain sequence and its context. Its antigen is not known. This record belongs to a study of shared clonotypes between healthy human individuals. The overall study: Per donor, three plates held CD4 naive cells, three held CD4 memory, two held CD8 naive and one held CD8 memory. General study points: Four donors held about 5.1% of naive CD4 clonotypes in common. Relative to their counterparts shared across all four donors, non-shared clonotypes exhibited diminished generation probabilities.

At deep level, the assay was performed. Using immunoSEQ multiplex PCR, the repertoire was profiled, and TCRdb retains in-frame clones only, with some absent. The top ten hold about 1.5% of the sample, which has approximately 980,000 clones, more than 75% seen once. Germline CDR1 reads SQVTM; CDR2 reads ANQGSEA. The CDR3 runs 14 residues. Trimming stripped 2 bases from V and 8 bases from J, with 15 bases between. This clonotype originated in a man aged 18 to 35 in good health. Sequencing was done on a sample of memory CD4+ T cells sorted from blood. As to subset: CD45RA-negative fraction. The J gene is TRBJ2-2, the V gene TRBV29-1; D unclear. The CDR3 reads CSVEIFQASGELFF. CDR3 DNA sequence: TGCAGCGTTGAAATCTTCCAGGCCTCAGGGGAGCTGTTTTTT.